The rows below give T cell receptor beta chains drawn from one sample of a study of early T cells in non-severe SARS-CoV-2 infection. TCRdb used MiXCR to reprocess the 5' RACE reads, holding one entry per CDR3 protein. The sample yields 63,000 or so distinct CDR3 sequences, roughly an eighth seen once. The sample was whole blood, taken at baseline. These receptors came from an adult who was a healthcare worker with PCR-confirmed SARS-CoV-2 infection or an uninfected control (not recorded which). Each CDR3 is given with its conserved first and last residue. Each record gives: CDR3 protein, CDR3 DNA, D gene, J gene, clone size, V gene. The D gene is left open where the match is weak. Size tells how often a clone was seen (once, few, many) or the class of an expanded clone, and some rows leave it out.

CASSHTSGRFGNIQYF TGTGCCAGCAGCCACACTAGCGGGAGGTTCGGAAACATTCAGTACTTC TRBD2 TRBJ2-4 many TRBV5-6
CASSLSSGANVLTF TGTGCCAGCAGCTTAAGCTCTGGGGCCAACGTCCTGACTTTC - TRBJ2-6 - TRBV7-2
CASSTISGAEAFF TGTGCCAGCAGTACCATCTCAGGGGCTGAAGCTTTCTTT - TRBJ1-1 - TRBV13
CASSQEGRGYPGELFF TGTGCCAGCAGCCAAGAGGGCAGGGGGTATCCCGGGGAGCTGTTTTTT TRBD1 TRBJ2-2 - TRBV14
CASSPDGFGELFF TGCGCCAGCAGCCCGGACGGGTTCGGGGAGCTGTTTTTT - TRBJ2-2 - TRBV5-1
CASSPGGQGLYGYTF TGTGCCAGCTCACCGGGGGGACAGGGGCTATATGGCTACACCTTC TRBD1 TRBJ1-2 - TRBV18
CASSHGTPETGELFF TGCGCCAGCAGCCACGGGACGCCAGAAACCGGGGAGCTGTTTTTT - TRBJ2-2 - TRBV5-1
CASNRRGGPDEQFF TGTGCCAGTAATCGGCGGGGGGGCCCCGATGAGCAGTTCTTC TRBD2 TRBJ2-1 few TRBV19
CATEGGPYEQYF TGTGCCACCGAAGGGGGTCCCTACGAGCAGTACTTC - TRBJ2-7 - TRBV28
CASSSTSMSGELFF TGTGCCAGCAGTTCGACTAGCATGTCCGGGGAGCTGTTTTTT TRBD2 TRBJ2-2 many TRBV27
CASRTRPGDRFYGYTF TGTGCCAGTAGAACTAGGCCGGGAGACAGATTCTATGGCTACACCTTC - TRBJ1-2 few TRBV19
CASSLQVDEQFF TGTGCCAGCAGCCTTCAAGTAGATGAGCAGTTCTTC - TRBJ2-1 many TRBV7-8
CASSYDSGGNTDTQYF TGTGCCAGCAGTTATGATAGCGGGGGAAACACAGATACGCAGTATTTT TRBD2 TRBJ2-3 few TRBV6-5
CASRLARGYEQYF TGTGCAAGTCGCTTAGCTCGGGGTTACGAGCAGTACTTC - TRBJ2-7 - TRBV12-2
CASSFRESNTEAFF TGCGCCAGCAGCTTCCGTGAGTCGAACACTGAAGCTTTCTTT - TRBJ1-1 few TRBV5-1
CASSLSGYSYEQYF TGTGCCAGCAGCCTTAGCGGGTACTCCTACGAGCAGTACTTC TRBD2 TRBJ2-7 - TRBV7-9
CASSGQGHGEQYF TGTGCCAGCAGTGGACAGGGGCACGGCGAGCAGTACTTC TRBD1 TRBJ2-7 - TRBV6-6
CASSLAAGSYNEQFF TGTGCCAGCAGCTTAGCGGCGGGAAGTTACAATGAGCAGTTCTTC - TRBJ2-1 few TRBV11-1
CASSSPGDGYNEQFF TGTGCCAGCAGTTCTCCGGGGGATGGCTACAATGAGCAGTTCTTC - TRBJ2-1 few TRBV12-3/TRBV12-4
CASSRTSGGTGELFF TGTGCCAGCAGCCGGACTAGCGGGGGGACCGGGGAGCTGTTTTTT TRBD2 TRBJ2-2 few TRBV11-2
CASSSQGQAPQFF TGTGCCAGCAGCTCACAAGGACAGGCACCACAGTTCTTC TRBD1 TRBJ2-1 few TRBV7-2
CSARDLSGANEKLFF TGCAGTGCTAGAGATCTCAGCGGGGCTAATGAAAAACTGTTTTTT - TRBJ1-4 few TRBV20-1
CASSGDHEQYF TGTGCCAGCAGCGGCGACCACGAGCAGTACTTC - TRBJ2-7 few TRBV5-4
CSASSGTGYNSPLHF TGCAGTGCTAGTTCCGGGACAGGGTATAATTCACCCCTCCACTTT TRBD1 TRBJ1-6 - TRBV20-1
CASSMRREGAETQYF TGTGCCAGTAGTATGAGGCGGGAGGGGGCTGAGACCCAGTACTTC TRBD2 TRBJ2-5 many TRBV19
CASSIEGADQETQYF TGTGCCAGTAGTATAGAGGGGGCGGACCAAGAGACCCAGTACTTC - TRBJ2-5 - TRBV19
CASSKRDRVFADTQYF TGTGCCAGCAGCAAACGGGACAGGGTCTTCGCAGATACGCAGTATTTT TRBD1 TRBJ2-3 - TRBV5-6
CASSIVGGSGEQFF TGTGCCAGTAGTATAGTGGGCGGGAGTGGTGAGCAGTTCTTC TRBD2 TRBJ2-1 few TRBV19
CASSVLGGATTDTQYF TGTGCCAGCAGCGTACTGGGGGGGGCCACCACAGATACGCAGTATTTT - TRBJ2-3 - TRBV9
CASSLRGAGGLSSYEQYF TGTGCCAGCAGCCTAAGGGGAGCGGGAGGGCTAAGCTCCTACGAGCAGTACTTC TRBD2 TRBJ2-7 - TRBV7-9
CATSDQRGGRAVEQYF TGTGCCACCAGTGACCAAAGAGGGGGCAGGGCGGTCGAGCAGTACTTC TRBD1 TRBJ2-7 - TRBV24-1
CASSKAGGSYNEQFF TGTGCCAGCAGTAAAGCGGGAGGCTCCTACAATGAGCAGTTCTTC TRBD2 TRBJ2-1 many TRBV6-2/TRBV6-3
CASSLEGWFRQTQYF TGTGCCAGCAGCTTAGAGGGGTGGTTTCGGCAGACCCAGTACTTC - TRBJ2-5 few TRBV7-9
CSVDGTGSYEQYF TGCAGCGTTGACGGGACGGGTTCCTACGAGCAGTACTTC - TRBJ2-7 once TRBV29-1
CASNLGLDPYEQYF TGCGCCAGCAACTTGGGCCTAGACCCCTACGAGCAGTACTTC - TRBJ2-7 - TRBV5-1
CASSGTGELFF TGTGCCAGCAGTGGCACCGGGGAGCTGTTTTTT - TRBJ2-2 - TRBV9
CASRSSENTIYF TGTGCCAGCAGGAGCTCTGAAAACACCATATATTTT - TRBJ1-3 few TRBV27
CSAVKSNQPQHF TGCAGTGCTGTAAAGAGCAATCAGCCCCAGCATTTT - TRBJ1-5 few TRBV20-1
CASSLVAANTEAFF TGTGCCAGCAGCTTAGTGGCGGCTAACACTGAAGCTTTCTTT - TRBJ1-1 - TRBV7-9
CASSLKEGEGTYEQYF TGTGCCAGCAGCTTAAAGGAGGGGGAGGGAACCTACGAGCAGTACTTC - TRBJ2-7 few TRBV7-9
CASRALETQYF TGTGCCAGCAGGGCCTTGGAGACCCAGTACTTC - TRBJ2-5 many TRBV6-5